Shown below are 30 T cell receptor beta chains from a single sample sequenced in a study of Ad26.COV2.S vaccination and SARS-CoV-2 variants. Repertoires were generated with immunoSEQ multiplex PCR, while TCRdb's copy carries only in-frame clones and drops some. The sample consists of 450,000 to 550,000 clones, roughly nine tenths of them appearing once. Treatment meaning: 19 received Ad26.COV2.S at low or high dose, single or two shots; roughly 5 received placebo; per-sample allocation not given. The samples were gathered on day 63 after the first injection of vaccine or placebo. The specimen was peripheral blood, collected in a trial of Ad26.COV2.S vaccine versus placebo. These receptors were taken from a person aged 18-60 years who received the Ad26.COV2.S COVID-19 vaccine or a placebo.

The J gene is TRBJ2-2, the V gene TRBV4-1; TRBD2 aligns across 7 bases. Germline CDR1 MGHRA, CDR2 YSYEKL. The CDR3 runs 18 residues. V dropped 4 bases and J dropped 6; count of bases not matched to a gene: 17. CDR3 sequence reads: CASSPLAAGVFPPGELFF. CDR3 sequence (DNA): TGCGCCAGCAGCCCCCTAGCTGCGGGGGTCTTTCCACCCGGGGAGCTGTTTTTT.

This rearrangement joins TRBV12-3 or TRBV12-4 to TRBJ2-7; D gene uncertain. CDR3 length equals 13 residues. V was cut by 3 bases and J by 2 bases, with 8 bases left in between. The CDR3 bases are TGTGCCAGCAGTTTGGTCCTTGCCTACGAGCAGTACTTC. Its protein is CASSLVLAYEQYF.

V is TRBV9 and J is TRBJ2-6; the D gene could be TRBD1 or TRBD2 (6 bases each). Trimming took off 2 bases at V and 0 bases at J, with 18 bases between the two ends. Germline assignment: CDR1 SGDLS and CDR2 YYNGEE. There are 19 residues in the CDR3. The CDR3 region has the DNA TGTGCCAGCAGCGTCCAACCCCGGGGGCGTAGCTCTGGGGCCAACGTCCTGACTTTC. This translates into CASSVQPRGRSSGANVLTF.

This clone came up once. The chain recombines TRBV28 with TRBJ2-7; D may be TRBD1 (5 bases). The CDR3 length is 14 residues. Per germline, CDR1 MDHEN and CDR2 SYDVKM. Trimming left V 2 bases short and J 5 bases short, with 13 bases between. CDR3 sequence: CASSLNGAFHEQYF. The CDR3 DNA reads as TGTGCCAGCAGTTTAAATGGGGCCTTCCACGAGCAGTACTTC.

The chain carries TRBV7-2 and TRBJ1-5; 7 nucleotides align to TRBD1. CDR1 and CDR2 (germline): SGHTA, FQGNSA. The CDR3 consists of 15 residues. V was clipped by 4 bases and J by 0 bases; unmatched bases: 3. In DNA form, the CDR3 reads TGTGCCAGCAGCTACCGGACAGGTAGCAATCAGCCCCAGCATTTT. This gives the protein CASSYRTGSNQPQHF.

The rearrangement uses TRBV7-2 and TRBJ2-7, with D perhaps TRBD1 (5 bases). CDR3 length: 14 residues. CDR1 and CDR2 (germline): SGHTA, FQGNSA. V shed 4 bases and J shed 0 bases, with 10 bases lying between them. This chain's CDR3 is CASSSQGHSYEQYF. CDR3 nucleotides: TGTGCCAGCAGCTCCCAGGGCCACTCCTACGAGCAGTACTTC.

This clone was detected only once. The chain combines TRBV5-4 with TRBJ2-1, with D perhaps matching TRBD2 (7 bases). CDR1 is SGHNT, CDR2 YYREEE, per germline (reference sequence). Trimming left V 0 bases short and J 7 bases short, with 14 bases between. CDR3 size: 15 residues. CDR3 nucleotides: TGTGCCAGCAGCTTGGAACGGGGGGCACGGAATGAGCAGTTCTTC. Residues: CASSLERGARNEQFF.

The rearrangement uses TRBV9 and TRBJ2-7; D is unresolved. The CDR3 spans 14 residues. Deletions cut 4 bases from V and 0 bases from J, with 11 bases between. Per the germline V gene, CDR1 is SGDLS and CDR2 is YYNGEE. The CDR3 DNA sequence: TGTGCCAGCAGCCCTCACCGGGCCTCCTACGAGCAGTACTTC. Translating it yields CASSPHRASYEQYF.

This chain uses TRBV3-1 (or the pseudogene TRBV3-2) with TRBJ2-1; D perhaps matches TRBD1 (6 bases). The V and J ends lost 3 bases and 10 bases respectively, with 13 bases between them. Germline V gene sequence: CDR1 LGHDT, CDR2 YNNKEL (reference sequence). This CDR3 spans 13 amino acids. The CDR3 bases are TGTGCCAGCAGCCAGCAACAGGGACACGAGCAGTTCTTC. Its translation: CASSQQQGHEQFF.

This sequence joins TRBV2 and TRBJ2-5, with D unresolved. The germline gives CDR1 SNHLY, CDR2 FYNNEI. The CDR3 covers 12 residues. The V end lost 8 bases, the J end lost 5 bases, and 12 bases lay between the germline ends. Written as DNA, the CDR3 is TGTGCCAGCGGCTCGATTAGGGAGACCCAGTACTTC. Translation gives CASGSIRETQYF. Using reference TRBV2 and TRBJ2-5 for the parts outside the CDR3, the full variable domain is EPEVTQTPSHQVTQMGQEVILRCVPISNHLYFYWYRQILGQKVEFLVSFYNNEISEKSEIFDDQFSVERPDGSNFTLKIRSTKLEDSAMYFCASGSIRETQYFGPGTRLLVL.

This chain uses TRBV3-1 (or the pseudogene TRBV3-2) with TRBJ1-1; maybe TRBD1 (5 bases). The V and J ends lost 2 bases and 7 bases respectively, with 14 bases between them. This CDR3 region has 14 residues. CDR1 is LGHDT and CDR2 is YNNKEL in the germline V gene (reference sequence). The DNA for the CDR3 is TGTGCCAGCAGCCAACAGGGCCTATCTGGTGAAGCTTTCTTT. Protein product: CASSQQGLSGEAFF.

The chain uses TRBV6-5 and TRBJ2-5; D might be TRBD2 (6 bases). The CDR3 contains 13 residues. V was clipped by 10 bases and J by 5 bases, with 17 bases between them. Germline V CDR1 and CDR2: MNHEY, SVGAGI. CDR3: CAIAAPGAETQYF. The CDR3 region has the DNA TGTGCCATCGCGGCCCCGGGAGCGGAGACCCAGTACTTC.

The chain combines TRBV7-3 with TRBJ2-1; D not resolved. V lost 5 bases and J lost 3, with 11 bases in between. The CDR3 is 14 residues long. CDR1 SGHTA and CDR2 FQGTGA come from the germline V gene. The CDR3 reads CASSPTPVYNEQFF. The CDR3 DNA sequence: TGTGCCAGCAGCCCCACTCCCGTCTACAATGAGCAGTTCTTC.

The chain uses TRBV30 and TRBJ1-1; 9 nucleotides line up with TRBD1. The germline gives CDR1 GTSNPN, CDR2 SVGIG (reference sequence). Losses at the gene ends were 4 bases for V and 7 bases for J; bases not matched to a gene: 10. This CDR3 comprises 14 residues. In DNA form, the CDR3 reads TGTGCCTGGACCCAAGACAGGGGGGAGAATGAAGCTTTCTTT. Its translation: CAWTQDRGENEAFF.

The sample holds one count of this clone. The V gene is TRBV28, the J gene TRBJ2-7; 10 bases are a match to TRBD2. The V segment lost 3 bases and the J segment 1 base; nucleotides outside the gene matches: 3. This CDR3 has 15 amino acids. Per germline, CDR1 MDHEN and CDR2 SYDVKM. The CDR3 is CASSLQAGGSYEQYF. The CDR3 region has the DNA TGTGCCAGCAGTTTGCAAGCGGGAGGGTCCTACGAGCAGTACTTC.

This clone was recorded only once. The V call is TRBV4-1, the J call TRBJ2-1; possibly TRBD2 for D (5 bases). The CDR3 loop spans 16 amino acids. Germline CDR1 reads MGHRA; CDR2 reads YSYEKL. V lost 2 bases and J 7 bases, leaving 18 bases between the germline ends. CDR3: CASSQLPGLLGNEQFF. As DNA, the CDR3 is TGCGCCAGCAGCCAATTACCAGGACTCTTAGGGAATGAGCAGTTCTTC.

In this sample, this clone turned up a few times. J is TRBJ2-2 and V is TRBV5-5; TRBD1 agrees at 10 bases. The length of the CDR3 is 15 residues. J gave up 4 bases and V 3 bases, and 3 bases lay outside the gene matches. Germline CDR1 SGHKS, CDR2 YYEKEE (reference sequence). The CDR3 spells CASSSRTGGTGELFF. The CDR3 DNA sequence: TGTGCCAGCAGCTCCCGGACAGGGGGCACCGGGGAGCTGTTTTTT.

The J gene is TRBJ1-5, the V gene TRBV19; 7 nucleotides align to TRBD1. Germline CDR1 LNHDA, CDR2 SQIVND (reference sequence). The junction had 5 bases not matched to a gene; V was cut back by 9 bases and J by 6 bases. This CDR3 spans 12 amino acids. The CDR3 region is CASHRGGQPQHF. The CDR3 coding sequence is TGTGCCAGCCACAGGGGTGGTCAGCCCCAGCATTTT.

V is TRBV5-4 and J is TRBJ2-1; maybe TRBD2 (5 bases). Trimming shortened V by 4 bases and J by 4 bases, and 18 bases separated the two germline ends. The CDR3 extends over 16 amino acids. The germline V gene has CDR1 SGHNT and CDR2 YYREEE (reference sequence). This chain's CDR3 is CASSPSTSRGYNEQFF. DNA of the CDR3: TGTGCCAGCAGCCCGTCCACGTCTCGAGGGTACAATGAGCAGTTCTTC.

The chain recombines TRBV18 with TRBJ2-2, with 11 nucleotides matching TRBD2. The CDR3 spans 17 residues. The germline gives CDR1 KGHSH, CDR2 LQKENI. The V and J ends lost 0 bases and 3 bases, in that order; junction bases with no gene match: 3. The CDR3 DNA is TGTGCCAGCTCACCACCGGGACTAGCGGTCCACACCGGGGAGCTGTTTTTT. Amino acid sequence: CASSPPGLAVHTGELFF.

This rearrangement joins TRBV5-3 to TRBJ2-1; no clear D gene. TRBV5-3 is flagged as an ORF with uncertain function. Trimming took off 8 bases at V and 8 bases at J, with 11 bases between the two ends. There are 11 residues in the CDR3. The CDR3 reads CASHPLDEQFF. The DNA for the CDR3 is TGTGCCAGTCACCCTTTGGATGAGCAGTTCTTC.

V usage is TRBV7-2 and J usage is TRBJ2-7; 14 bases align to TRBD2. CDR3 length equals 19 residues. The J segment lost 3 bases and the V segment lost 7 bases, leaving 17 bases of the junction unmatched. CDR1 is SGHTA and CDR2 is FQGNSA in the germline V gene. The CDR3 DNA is TGTGCCAGCAAGCATAAGGGGACTAGCGGGGGTGACCTGTGCTACGAGCAGTACTTC. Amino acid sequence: CASKHKGTSGGDLCYEQYF.

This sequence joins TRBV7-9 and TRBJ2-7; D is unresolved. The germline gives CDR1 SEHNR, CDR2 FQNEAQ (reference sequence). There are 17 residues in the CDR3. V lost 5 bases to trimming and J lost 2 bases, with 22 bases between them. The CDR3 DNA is TGTGCCAGCAGCCCCCTCCCCTCGGCAGGACCTACCTACGAGCAGTACTTC. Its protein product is CASSPLPSAGPTYEQYF.

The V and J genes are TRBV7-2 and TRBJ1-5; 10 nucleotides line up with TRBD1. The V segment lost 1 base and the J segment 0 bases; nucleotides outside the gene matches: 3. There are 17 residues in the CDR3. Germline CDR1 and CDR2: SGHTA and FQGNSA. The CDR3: CASSLGTGGYSNQPQHF. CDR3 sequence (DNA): TGTGCCAGCAGCTTAGGGACAGGGGGATATAGCAATCAGCCCCAGCATTTT.

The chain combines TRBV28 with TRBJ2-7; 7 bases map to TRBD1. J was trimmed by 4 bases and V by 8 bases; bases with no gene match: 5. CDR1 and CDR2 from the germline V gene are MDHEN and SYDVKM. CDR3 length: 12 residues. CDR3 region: CASGHRGYEQYF. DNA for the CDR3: TGTGCCAGCGGACACAGGGGATACGAGCAGTACTTC.

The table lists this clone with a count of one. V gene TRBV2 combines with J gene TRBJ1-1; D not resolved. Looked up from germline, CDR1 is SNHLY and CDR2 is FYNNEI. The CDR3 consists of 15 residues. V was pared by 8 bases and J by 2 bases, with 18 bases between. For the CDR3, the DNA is TGTGCCAGCCGAGCGGGGTTCAGTTCAAACACTGAAGCTTTCTTT. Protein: CASRAGFSSNTEAFF.

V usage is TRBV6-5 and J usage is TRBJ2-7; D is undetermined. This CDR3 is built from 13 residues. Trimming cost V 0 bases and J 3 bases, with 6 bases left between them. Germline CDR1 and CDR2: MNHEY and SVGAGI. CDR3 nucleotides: TGTGCCAGCAGTTACTCGTGGGGCTACGAGCAGTACTTC. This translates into CASSYSWGYEQYF.

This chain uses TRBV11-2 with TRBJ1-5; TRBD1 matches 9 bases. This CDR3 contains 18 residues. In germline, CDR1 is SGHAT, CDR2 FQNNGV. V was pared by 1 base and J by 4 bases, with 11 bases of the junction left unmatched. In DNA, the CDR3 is TGTGCCAGCAGCTTAGGACTACAGGGGGCCTTGGGGAATCAGCCCCAGCATTTT. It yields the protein CASSLGLQGALGNQPQHF.

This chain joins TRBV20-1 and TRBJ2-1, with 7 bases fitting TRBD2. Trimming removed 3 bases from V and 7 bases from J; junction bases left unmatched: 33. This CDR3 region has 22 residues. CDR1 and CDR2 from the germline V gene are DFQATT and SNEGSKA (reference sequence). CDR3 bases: TGCAGTGCTAGTTCCTCTCTCTCAACGGGACTCGTTGTGGGAGGGAGTAGAAATGAGCAGTTCTTC. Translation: CSASSSLSTGLVVGGSRNEQFF.

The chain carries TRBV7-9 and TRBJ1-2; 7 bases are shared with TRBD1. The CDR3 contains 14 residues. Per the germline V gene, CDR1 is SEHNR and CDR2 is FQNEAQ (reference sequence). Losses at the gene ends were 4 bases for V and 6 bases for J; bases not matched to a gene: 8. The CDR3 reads CASSYVRDRHGYTF. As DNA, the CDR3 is TGTGCCAGCAGCTATGTTCGGGACAGACATGGCTACACCTTC.